This T cell receptor (beta chain) appears in the sequencing data of a study of blood T cell repertoires in COVID-19 (dated by TCRdb to between 2020 and 2021). A note on the overall study: Samples covering the acute and convalescent phases of COVID-19 were provided by collaborators in the United States, Italy and Spain. The prospective study material was composed of cDNA or gDNA derived from T cells, B-cell-depleted T cells, or PBMCs. The dataset comprised deeply sampled blood TCRbeta repertoires from subjects exposed to, actively infected with, or recovered from COVID-19. The repertoires were released in a freely available public database intended as a resource for research on the immune response to SARS-CoV-2. Samples were obtained from the ongoing ImmuneRACE study (first 160 participants) and from about 1,300 subjects provided by 6 global collaborators. A de-identified subject ID, COVID-19 status, age in years and sex were almost always included in the sample metadata. HLA class I and class II types, where available, came from metadata supplied by the sample provider rather than from assay-based typing. On the study overall, not on this receptor specifically: The amount of clinical and demographic metadata varied by source and participant and was provided uncurated.

Collaborating institutions collected whole blood in K2EDTA tubes following their own protocols. For TCRbeta analysis, collaborators shipped samples in one of three forms: frozen whole blood, isolated PBMCs, or DNA extracted from either of those sample types. TCRbeta CDR3 regions were amplified from genomic DNA by means of the immunoSEQ Assay, a bias-controlled multiplex PCR. For the original study's pipeline: The number of nucleated cells in each sample was estimated from the amplification of reference gene primers within the assay. To quantify the absolute abundance of each unique TCRbeta CDR3 rearrangement, sequence reads were collapsed and filtered. Productive Simpson clonality was computed per sample as the square root of Simpson's diversity index over productive rearrangements. TCRdb stores this immuneACCESS table with in-frame sequences only. Part of the clones is absent; in the studies checked, under half of the shortfall reflects unresolved V genes, and no reason is known for the rest. That table furnishes V, J and clone size, whereas the DNA furnished D and trimming. This sample is represented by tens of thousands of clones; approximately 87% of them were singletons. Approximately 24% of the sample goes to the ten largest clones.

Ends trimmed: V by 5 bases, J by 9 bases; bases unmatched to a gene: 10. The CDR3, cysteine through phenylalanine, is 15 amino acids long. Left in the record is the CDR3 DNA by itself, 45 bases read in frame from the first base. As encoded in the germline V gene, CDR1 is SGHTA while CDR2 is FQGNSA. As to this clone: The antigen this receptor binds is unknown. Base qualities were left out, and no much larger clone turns up one base away.

This chain joins TRBV7-2 to TRBJ2-1; TRBD2 lines up with 10 middle nucleotides. The receptor comes from a human donor with active COVID-19. The donor label of this sample is uncertain. The specimen sequenced was peripheral blood. The DNA is TGTGCCAGCAGCCCGAGCGGGAGGGCCGGGGGTGAGCAGTTCTTC. It codes for CASSPSGRAGGEQFF.